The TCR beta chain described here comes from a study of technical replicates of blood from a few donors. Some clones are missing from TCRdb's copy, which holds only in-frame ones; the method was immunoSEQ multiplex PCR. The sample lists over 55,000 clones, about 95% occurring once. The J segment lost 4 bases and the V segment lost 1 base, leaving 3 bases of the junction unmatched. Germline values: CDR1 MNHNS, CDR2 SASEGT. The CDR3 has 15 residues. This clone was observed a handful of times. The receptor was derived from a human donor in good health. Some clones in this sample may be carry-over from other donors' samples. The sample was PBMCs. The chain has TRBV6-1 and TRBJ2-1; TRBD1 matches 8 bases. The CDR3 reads CASSEGQGAYNEQFF. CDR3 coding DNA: TGTGCCAGCAGTGAAGGGCAGGGGGCTTACAATGAGCAGTTCTTC.